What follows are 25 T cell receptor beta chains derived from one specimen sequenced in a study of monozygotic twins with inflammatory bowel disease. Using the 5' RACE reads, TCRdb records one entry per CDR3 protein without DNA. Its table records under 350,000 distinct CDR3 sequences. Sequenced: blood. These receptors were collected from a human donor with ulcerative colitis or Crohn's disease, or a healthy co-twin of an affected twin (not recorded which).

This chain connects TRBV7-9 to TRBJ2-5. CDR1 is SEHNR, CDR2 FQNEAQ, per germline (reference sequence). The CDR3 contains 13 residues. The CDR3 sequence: CASSLLGYETQYF.

The chain's CDR3 is CASSFVGTGNSPLHF. This rearrangement joins TRBV7-9 to TRBJ1-6; the D call of TRBD1 rests on TCRdb alone, since no DNA is present to check it. The CDR3 consists of 15 residues. Germline assignment: CDR1 SEHNR and CDR2 FQNEAQ (reference sequence). Filled out from reference TRBV7-9 and TRBJ1-6, the complete variable domain reads DTGVSQNPRHKITKRGQNVTFRCDPISEHNRLYWYRQTLGQGPEFLTYFQNEAQLEKSRLLSDRFSAERPKGSFSTLEIQRTEQGDSAMYLCASSFVGTGNSPLHFGNGTRLTVT.

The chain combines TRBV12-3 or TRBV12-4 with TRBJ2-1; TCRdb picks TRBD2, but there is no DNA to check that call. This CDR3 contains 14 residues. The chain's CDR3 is CASAGGAAYNEQFF.

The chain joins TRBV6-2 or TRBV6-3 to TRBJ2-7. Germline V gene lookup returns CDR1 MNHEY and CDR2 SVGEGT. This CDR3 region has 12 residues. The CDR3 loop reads CASSSQSYEQYF.

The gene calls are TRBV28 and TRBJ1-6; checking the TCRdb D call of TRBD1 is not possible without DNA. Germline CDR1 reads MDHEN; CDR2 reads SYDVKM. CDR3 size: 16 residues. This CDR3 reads CASSRWDRGRGSPLHF.

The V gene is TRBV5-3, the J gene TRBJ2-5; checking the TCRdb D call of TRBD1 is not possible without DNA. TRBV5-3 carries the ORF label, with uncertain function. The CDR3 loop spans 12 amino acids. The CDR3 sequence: CARKDREETQYF.

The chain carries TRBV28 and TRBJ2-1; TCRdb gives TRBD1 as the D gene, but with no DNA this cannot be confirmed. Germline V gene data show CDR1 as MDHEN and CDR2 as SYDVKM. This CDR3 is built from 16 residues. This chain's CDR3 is CASSLFRDRVYNEQFF.

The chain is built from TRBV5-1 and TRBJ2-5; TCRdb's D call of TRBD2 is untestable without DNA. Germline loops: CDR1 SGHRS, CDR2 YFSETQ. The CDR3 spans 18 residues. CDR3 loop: CASSFPNPRDLVRETQYF.

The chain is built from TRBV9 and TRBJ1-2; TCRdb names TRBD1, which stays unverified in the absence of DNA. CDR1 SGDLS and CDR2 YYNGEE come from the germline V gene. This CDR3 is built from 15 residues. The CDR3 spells CASSHTGLTNYGYTF. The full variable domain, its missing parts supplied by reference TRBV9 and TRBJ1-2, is DSGVTQTPKHLITATGQRVTLRCSPRSGDLSVYWYQQSLDQGLQFLIQYYNGEERAKGNILERFSAQQFPDLHSELNLSSLELGDSALYFCASSHTGLTNYGYTFGSGTRLTVV.

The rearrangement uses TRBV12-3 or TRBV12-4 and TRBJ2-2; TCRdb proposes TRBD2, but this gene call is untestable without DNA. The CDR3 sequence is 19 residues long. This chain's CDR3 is CASSFRASGGPSNTGELFF.

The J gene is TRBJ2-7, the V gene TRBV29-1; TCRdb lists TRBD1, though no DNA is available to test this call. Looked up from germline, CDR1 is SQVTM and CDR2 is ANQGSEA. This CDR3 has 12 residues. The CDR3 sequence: CSVLTDNYEQYF.

CDR3 in amino acids: CASSQEGTRVHTQYF. The genes are TRBV14 and TRBJ2-3; the TCRdb call, TRBD1, lacks DNA for checking. The CDR3 length is 15 residues. Germline CDR1 reads SGHDN; CDR2 reads FVKESK. Looking up the rest from reference TRBV14 and TRBJ2-3 gives the full variable domain: EAGVTQFPSHSVIEKGQTVTLRCDPISGHDNLYWYRRVMGKEIKFLLHFVKESKQDESGMPNNRFLAERTGGTYSTLKVQPAELEDSGVYFCASSQEGTRVHTQYFGPGTRLTVL.

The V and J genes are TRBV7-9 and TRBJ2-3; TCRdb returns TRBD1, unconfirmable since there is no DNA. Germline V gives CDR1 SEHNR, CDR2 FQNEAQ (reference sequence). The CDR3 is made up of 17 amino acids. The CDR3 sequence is CASSSGPRDVGTDTQYF.

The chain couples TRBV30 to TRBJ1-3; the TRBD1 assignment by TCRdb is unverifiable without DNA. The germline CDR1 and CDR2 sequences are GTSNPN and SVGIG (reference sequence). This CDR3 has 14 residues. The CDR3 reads CAWTQGTLGNTIYF.

CDR3: CASSTSGEQYF. The rearrangement joins TRBV6-6 to TRBJ2-7. Germline V gives CDR1 MNHNY, CDR2 SVGAGI (reference sequence). This CDR3 is built from 11 residues.

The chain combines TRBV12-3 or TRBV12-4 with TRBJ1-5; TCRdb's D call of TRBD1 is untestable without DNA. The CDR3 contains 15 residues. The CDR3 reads CASSSDRGPNQPQHF.

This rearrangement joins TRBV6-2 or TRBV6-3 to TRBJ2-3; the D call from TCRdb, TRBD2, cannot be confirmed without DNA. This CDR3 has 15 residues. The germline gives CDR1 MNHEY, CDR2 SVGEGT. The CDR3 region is CASRKLAGDLDTQYF.

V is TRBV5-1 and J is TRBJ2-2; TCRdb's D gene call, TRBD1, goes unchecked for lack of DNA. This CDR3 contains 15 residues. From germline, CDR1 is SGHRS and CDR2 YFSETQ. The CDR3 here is CASSPTHTGTGELFF.

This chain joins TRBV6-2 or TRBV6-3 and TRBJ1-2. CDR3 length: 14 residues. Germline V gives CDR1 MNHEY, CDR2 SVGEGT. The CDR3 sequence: CASSYHEAAYGYTF.

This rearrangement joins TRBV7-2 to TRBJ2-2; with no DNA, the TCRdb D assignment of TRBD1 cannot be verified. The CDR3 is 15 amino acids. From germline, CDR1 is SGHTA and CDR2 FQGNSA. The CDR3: CASSFWDRGSGELFF.

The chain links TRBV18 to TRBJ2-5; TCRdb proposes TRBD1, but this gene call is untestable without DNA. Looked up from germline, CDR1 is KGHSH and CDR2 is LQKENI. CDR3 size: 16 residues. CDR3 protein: CASSVLGQSYQETQYF.

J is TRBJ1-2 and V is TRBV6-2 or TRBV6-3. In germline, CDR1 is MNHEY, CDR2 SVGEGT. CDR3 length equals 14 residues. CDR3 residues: CASSWIEPRDGYTF.

The CDR3 loop is CASSLERTSGRILDEQYF. V and J are TRBV7-8 and TRBJ2-7; the D call of TRBD2 rests on TCRdb alone, since no DNA is present to check it. Looked up from germline, CDR1 is SGHVS and CDR2 is FQNEAQ. CDR3 size: 18 residues.

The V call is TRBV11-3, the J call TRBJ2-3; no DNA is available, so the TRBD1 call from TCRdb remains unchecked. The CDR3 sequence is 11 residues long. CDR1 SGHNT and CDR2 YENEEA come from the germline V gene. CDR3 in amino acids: CASSAGQGQYF.

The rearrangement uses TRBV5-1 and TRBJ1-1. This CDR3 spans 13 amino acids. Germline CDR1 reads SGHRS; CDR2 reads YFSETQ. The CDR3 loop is CASSPDLNTEAFF.